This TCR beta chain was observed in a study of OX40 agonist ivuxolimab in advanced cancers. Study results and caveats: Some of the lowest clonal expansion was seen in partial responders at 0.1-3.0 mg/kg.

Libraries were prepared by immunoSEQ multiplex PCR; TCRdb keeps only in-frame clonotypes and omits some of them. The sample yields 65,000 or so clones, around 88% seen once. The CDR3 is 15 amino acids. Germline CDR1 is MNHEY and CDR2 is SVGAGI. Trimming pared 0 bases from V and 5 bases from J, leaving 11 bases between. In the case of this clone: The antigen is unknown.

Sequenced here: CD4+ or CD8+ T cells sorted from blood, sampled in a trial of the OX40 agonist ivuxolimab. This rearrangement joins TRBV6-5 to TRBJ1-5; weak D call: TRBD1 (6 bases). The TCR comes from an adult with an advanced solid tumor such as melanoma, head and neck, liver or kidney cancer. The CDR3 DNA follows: TGTGCCAGCAGTTACTCCCGACAGGCGGATCAGCCCCAGCATTTT. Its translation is CASSYSRQADQPQHF.